The rows below give T cell receptor beta chains drawn from one sample of a study of cytomegalovirus exposure and HLA in healthy donors. Data came from immunoSEQ multiplex PCR; TCRdb stores just in-frame clones and leaves some out. The sample shows some 130,000 clones, 88% of them seen only once. Source material: PBMCs. These receptor sequences come from a woman aged 18 to 35 in good health and CMV-seropositive. Each CDR3 is given with its conserved first and last residue.

V	J	CDR3
TRBV2	TRBJ1-6	CASSAGQGNSPLHF
TRBV9	TRBJ2-3	CASSSTGYTDTQYF
TRBV6-1	TRBJ2-2	CASRLPSGGTGELFF
TRBV29-1	TRBJ2-2	CSVAGQAPSGELFF
TRBV5-4	TRBJ2-5	CASSLDRGETQYF
TRBV7-2	TRBJ2-5	CASSSFPRSRGHGETQYF
TRBV7-9	TRBJ1-1	CASSQRGRTGWAGGAFF
TRBV11-3	TRBJ2-5	CASSPSIAGARGEETQYF
TRBV5-1	TRBJ2-1	CASSPLASSSYNEQFF
TRBV5-4	TRBJ1-2	CASSLSGNYGYTF
TRBV4-1	TRBJ2-2	CASSQARIPTGELFF
TRBV4-2	TRBJ1-1	CASSQAPGTGLNTEAFF
TRBV28	TRBJ1-1	CASSFSTGNTEAFF
TRBV10-3	TRBJ2-3	CAISEGRSTDTQYF
TRBV6-5	TRBJ2-7	CASSYSAGAYEQYF
TRBV5-6	TRBJ2-7	CASTSPGLYEQYF
TRBV6-6	TRBJ1-4	CASSSGSGKLFF
TRBV27	TRBJ1-6	CASSFQQRRSPLHF
TRBV11-3	TRBJ1-1	CASSNGGAEAFF
TRBV7-3	TRBJ1-1	CASSPRDRGETNTEAFF
TRBV7-6	TRBJ2-5	CASSPTSGGQGETQYF
TRBV2	TRBJ1-1	CASSLLALTELNTEAFF
TRBV5-4	TRBJ1-1	CASSSRGGAPSTEAFF
TRBV13	TRBJ2-2	CASSLLGTAGLAEDGELFF
TRBV10-3	TRBJ1-1	CAISETGPNTEAFF
TRBV9	TRBJ2-1	CASSVDSGGYEQFF
TRBV19	TRBJ2-3	CASSIGRGPNTQYF
TRBV2	TRBJ1-4	CASSASEKLFF
TRBV7-2	TRBJ2-3	CASRWGGGTSTDTQYF
TRBV15	TRBJ1-5	CATSRDGAGHQPQHF
TRBV7-8	TRBJ2-1	CASSLAGHQVDEQFF
TRBV4-1	TRBJ2-7	CASSQEGLYREQYF
TRBV11-3	TRBJ1-1	CASSLRTSLESEAFF
TRBV15	TRBJ2-7	CATSGAGSYEQYF
TRBV5-1	TRBJ1-2	CASGQGGYGYTF
TRBV9	TRBJ1-3	CASSAQGATGNTIYF
TRBV4-1	TRBJ1-1	CASSPAREMNTEAFF
TRBV6-1	TRBJ2-2	CASSELWGGAGELFF
TRBV30	TRBJ2-1	CAWSGGADEQFF
TRBV9	TRBJ2-1	CASSSGGPLYNEQFF
TRBV30	TRBJ2-5	CAWSAAVSYQETQYF
TRBV2	TRBJ1-6	CASSDRSSYNSPLHF
TRBV5-1	TRBJ2-3	CASSSPDRGGDTQYF
TRBV15	TRBJ2-2	CATRRTSGRTGTGELFF
TRBV7-3	TRBJ2-2	CASSLTAGATTGELFF
TRBV18	TRBJ1-5	CASSHGTLNNQPQHF
TRBV10-3	TRBJ1-1	CAISEGGRLNTEAFF
TRBV7-9	TRBJ2-7	CASSLAGGDEQYF
TRBV4-1	TRBJ2-5	CASSQGTSGGGETQYF
TRBV6-5	TRBJ1-4	CASSYRTGPDEKLFF
TRBV5-4	TRBJ1-3	CASSLTQGAGNTIYF
TRBV30	TRBJ2-1	CAWSVYLRAGGLSYNEQFF
TRBV27	TRBJ1-2	CASKGQTINYGYTF
TRBV11-2	TRBJ2-7	CASSLGSYYEQYF
TRBV6-4	TRBJ1-1	CASSRPRGLYTEAFF
TRBV19	TRBJ1-2	CASNRGRGNYGYTF
TRBV30	TRBJ2-1	CAWAPSRVSNEQFF
TRBV28	TRBJ2-7	CASSLGLAGLDEQYF